These 12 T cell receptor beta chains came from one sample sequenced in a study of blood T cells in healthy people across ages (dated by TCRdb to the mid-2010s). The library was built by means of 5' RACE. The listed sequencing device is Illumina HiSeq 2500. A second PCR of about 7 to 12 cycles was run with a J-beta primer mix and a sample-barcoded 5' primer. Using fastp at Q25 and MiXCR, TCRdb reprocessed the public reads and kept productive beta chains. Duplicate CDR3 protein sequences are folded into a single record with the most common DNA and genes. This sample has roughly 800,000 distinct CDR3 sequences in its table, and 55% to 75% of those were observed once. The top ten clonotypes cover approximately 21% of the sample. Specimen: blood. The receptors were sampled from a man aged 25 to 40 in good health.

V gene TRBV20-1 combines with J gene TRBJ2-6; maybe TRBD2 (5 bases). V was trimmed by 3 bases and J by 2 bases, leaving 14 bases between them. Germline CDR1 reads DFQATT; CDR2 reads SNEGSKA (reference sequence). The CDR3 runs to 16 residues. CDR3 DNA sequence: TGCAGTGCTAGTCCCCGGGAAGTTACTGGGGCCAACGTCCTGACTTTC. Translated, it gives CSASPREVTGANVLTF.

The chain uses TRBV28 and TRBJ1-4, with 9 nucleotides matching TRBD1. Germline-derived CDR1 and CDR2 are MDHEN and SYDVKM. The CDR3 is made up of 14 amino acids. Germline trimming cut 4 bases from V and 8 bases from J; bases unmatched to any gene: 5. The CDR3 region is CASSSETGGEKLFF. DNA of the CDR3: TGTGCCAGCAGTTCAGAGACAGGGGGGGAAAAACTGTTTTTT.

The V gene is TRBV2, the J gene TRBJ1-5; TRBD1 is a possible D gene (5 bases). There are 12 residues in the CDR3. The V gene's germline CDR1 is SNHLY and CDR2 FYNNEI. Deletions cut 8 bases from V and 2 bases from J, with 7 bases between. CDR3 residues: CASGAGNQPQHF. CDR3 coding DNA: TGTGCCAGCGGGGCCGGCAATCAGCCCCAGCATTTT.

The chain has TRBV29-1 and TRBJ2-5, with D perhaps TRBD2 (5 bases). V lost 3 bases and J lost 3, with 11 bases in between. The CDR3 is 13 residues long. Germline assignment: CDR1 SQVTM and CDR2 ANQGSEA. CDR3 in DNA: TGCAGCGTTGAGCCCCTACTAGAAGAGACCCAGTACTTC. Protein product: CSVEPLLEETQYF.

Details on this clonotype: One junction end does not reproduce the germline sequence, and a read error may be involved. V usage is TRBV29-1 and J usage is TRBJ1-1; 9 bases match TRBD1. Germline V gives CDR1 SQVTM, CDR2 ANQGSEA. The CDR3 totals 13 residues. The CDR3 DNA reads TGCAGCGGTGAGACAGGGGGGAACACTGAGGCTTTCTTT. It yields the protein CSGETGGNTEAFF.

V gene TRBV18 combines with J gene TRBJ2-5, with TRBD2 matching over 10 bases. Trimming took 8 bases from V and 2 from J; bases not matched to a gene: 5. There are 14 residues in the CDR3. Germline-derived CDR1 and CDR2 are KGHSH and LQKENI. CDR3 amino acids: CASSPSGGQETQYF. In DNA, the CDR3 is TGTGCCAGCAGTCCTAGCGGGGGACAAGAGACCCAGTACTTC. The variable domain in full, completed from reference TRBV18 and TRBJ2-5, reads NAGVMQNPRHLVRRRGQEARLRCSPMKGHSHVYWYRQLPEEGLKFMVYLQKENIIDESGMPKERFSAEFPKEGPSILRIQQVVRGDSAAYFCASSPSGGQETQYFGPGTRLLVL.

Comments on this clonotype: A much larger clonotype is one base distant, so this may be a read error. The chain links TRBV20-1 to TRBJ1-4, with a possible D match to TRBD1 (5 bases). Germline values: CDR1 DFQATT, CDR2 SNEGSKA (reference sequence). CDR3 length equals 12 residues. Trimming shortened V by 7 bases and J by 7 bases, and 13 bases separated the two germline ends. This CDR3 reads CSGRGSAEKLFF. The CDR3, as DNA: TGCAGTGGTAGGGGAAGCGCTGAAAAACTGTTTTTT.

The chain employs TRBV13 and TRBJ2-5; D remains ambiguous. V lost 2 bases to trimming and J lost 5 bases, with 9 bases between them. The CDR3 is 13 amino acids. CDR1 and CDR2 (germline): PRHDT, FYEKMQ (reference sequence). The CDR3 DNA reads TGTGCCAGCAGCTTAACTAAGTTGGAGACCCAGTACTTC. This codes for CASSLTKLETQYF.

This clonotype was recorded a few times. The V call is TRBV5-1, the J call TRBJ2-7; the D is unclear. Trimming shortened V by 3 bases and J by 2 bases, and 24 bases separated the two germline ends. Per germline, CDR1 SGHRS and CDR2 YFSETQ. This CDR3 contains 18 residues. The CDR3 DNA sequence: TGCGCCAGCAGCTACTCCTCAAGGGCCCCCATCCATCCCTACGAGCAGTACTTC. This codes for CASSYSSRAPIHPYEQYF. The variable domain in full, with the rest retrieved from reference TRBV5-1 and TRBJ2-7, is KAGVTQTPRYLIKTRGQQVTLSCSPISGHRSVSWYQQTPGQGLQFLFEYFSETQRNKGNFPGRFSGRQFSNSRSEMNVSTLELGDSALYLCASSYSSRAPIHPYEQYFGPGTRLTVT.

This clonotype came up a few times. The V and J genes are TRBV7-6 and TRBJ2-7, with 7 nucleotides matching TRBD1. The germline V gene has CDR1 SGHVS and CDR2 FNYEAQ. Trimming cost V 6 bases and J 2 bases; bases outside gene matches: 10. The CDR3 has 15 amino acids. The CDR3 spells CASSPDPDRAYEQYF. The CDR3 DNA reads TGTGCCAGCAGTCCCGATCCCGACAGGGCCTACGAGCAGTACTTC.

The rearrangement uses TRBV12-3 or TRBV12-4 and TRBJ1-2; 9 bases fit TRBD1. CDR3 length: 14 amino acids. The trim removed 3 bases at V and 6 bases at J, leaving 5 bases unmatched. The CDR3 DNA sequence: TGTGCCAGCAGTTTGAACAGGGGGCGTAATGGCTACACCTTC. This encodes CASSLNRGRNGYTF.

The chain combines TRBV12-3 or TRBV12-4 with TRBJ2-1, with D unresolved. This CDR3 is 15 amino acids long. V dropped 5 bases and J dropped 4 bases, with 15 bases sitting between them. CDR3 protein: CASSPVVRGYNEQFF. For the CDR3, the DNA is TGTGCCAGCAGTCCAGTGGTTCGAGGTTACAATGAGCAGTTCTTC.